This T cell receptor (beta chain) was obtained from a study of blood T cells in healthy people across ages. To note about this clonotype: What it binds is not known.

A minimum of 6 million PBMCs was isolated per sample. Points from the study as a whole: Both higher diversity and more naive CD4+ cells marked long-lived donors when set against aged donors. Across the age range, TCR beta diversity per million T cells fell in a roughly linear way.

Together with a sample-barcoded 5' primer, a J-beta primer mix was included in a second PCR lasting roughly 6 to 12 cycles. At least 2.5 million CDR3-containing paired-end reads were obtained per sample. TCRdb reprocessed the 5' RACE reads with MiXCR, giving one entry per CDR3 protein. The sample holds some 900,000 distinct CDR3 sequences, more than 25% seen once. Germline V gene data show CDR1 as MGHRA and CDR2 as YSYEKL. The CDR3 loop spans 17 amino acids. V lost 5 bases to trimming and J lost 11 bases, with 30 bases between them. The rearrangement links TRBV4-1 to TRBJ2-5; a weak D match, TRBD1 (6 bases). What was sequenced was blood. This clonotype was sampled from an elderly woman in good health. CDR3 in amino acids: CASSTSRARGMGNEQYF. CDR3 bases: TGCGCCAGCAGCACCAGTAGGGCCAGGGGAATGGGAAATGAGCAGTACTTC.